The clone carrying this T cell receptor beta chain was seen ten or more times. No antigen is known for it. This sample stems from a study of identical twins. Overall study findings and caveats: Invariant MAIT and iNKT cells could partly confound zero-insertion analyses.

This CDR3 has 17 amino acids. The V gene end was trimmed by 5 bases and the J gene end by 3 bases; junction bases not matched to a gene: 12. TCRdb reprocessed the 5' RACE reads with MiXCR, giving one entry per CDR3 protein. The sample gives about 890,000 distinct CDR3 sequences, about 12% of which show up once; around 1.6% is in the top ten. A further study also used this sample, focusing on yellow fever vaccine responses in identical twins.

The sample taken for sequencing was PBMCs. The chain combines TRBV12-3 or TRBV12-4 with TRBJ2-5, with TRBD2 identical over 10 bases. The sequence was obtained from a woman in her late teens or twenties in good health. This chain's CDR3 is CASSPEREGRSEETQYF. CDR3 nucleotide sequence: TGTGCCAGCAGTCCGGAGCGGGAGGGCCGATCAGAAGAGACCCAGTACTTC.